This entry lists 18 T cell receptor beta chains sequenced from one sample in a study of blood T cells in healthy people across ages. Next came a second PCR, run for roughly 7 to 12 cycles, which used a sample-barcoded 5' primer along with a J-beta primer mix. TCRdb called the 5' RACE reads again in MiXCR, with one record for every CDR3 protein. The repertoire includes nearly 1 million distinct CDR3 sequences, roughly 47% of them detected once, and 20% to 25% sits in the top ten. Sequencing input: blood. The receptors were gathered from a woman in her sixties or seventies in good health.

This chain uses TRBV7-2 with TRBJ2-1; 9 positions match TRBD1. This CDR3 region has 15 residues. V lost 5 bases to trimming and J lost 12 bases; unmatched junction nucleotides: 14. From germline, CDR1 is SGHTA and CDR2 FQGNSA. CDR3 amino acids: CASSGTDRGIFGQFF. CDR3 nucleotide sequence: TGTGCCAGCAGCGGGACGGACAGGGGTATCTTTGGGCAGTTCTTC. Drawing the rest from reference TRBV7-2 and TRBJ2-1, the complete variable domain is GAGVSQSPSNKVTEKGKDVELRCDPISGHTALYWYRQSLGQGLEFLIYFQGNSAPDKSGLPSDRFSAERTGGSVSTLTIQRTQQEDSAVYLCASSGTDRGIFGQFFGPGTRLTVL.

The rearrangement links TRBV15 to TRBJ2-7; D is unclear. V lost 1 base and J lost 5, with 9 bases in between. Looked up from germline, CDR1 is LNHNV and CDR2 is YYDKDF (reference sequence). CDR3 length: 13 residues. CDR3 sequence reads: CATSRVWRDEQYF. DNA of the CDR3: TGTGCCACCAGCAGAGTATGGCGTGACGAGCAGTACTTC.

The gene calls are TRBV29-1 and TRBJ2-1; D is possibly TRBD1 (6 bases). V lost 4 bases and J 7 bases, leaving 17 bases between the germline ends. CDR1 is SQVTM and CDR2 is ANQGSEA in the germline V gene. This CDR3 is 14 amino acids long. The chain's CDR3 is CSVAAGDTRNEQFF. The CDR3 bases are TGCAGCGTTGCGGCTGGGGACACTCGGAATGAGCAGTTCTTC.

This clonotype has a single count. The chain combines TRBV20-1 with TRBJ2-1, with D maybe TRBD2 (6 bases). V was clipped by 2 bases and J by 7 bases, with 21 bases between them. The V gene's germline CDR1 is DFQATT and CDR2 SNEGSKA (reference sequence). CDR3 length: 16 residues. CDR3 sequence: CSARRSGGGKGNEQFF. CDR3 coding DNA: TGCAGTGCTAGACGTTCCGGCGGCGGGAAGGGGAATGAGCAGTTCTTC.

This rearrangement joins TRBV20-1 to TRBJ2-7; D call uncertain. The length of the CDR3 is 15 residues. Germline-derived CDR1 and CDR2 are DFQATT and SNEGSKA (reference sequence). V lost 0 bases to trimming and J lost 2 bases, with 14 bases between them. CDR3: CSARDWVGLAYEQYF. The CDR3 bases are TGCAGTGCTAGAGATTGGGTAGGCCTGGCCTACGAGCAGTACTTC.

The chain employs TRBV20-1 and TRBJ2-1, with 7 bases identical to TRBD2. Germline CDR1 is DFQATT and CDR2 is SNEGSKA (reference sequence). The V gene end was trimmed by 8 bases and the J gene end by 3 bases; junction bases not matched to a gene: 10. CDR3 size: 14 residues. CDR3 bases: TGCAGTCCGGGGGGTGAGTCAAACTACAATGAGCAGTTCTTC. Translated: CSPGGESNYNEQFF.

The CDR3 coding sequence is TGCGCCAGCAGCCAAGATCCAGGGGACACTGAAGCTTTCTTT. Encoded protein: CASSQDPGDTEAFF. This chain links TRBV4-3 with TRBJ1-1, with a possible D match to TRBD1 (6 bases). In germline, CDR1 is LGHNA, CDR2 YSLEER. V dropped 0 bases and J dropped 3 bases, with 8 bases sitting between them. The CDR3 is 14 amino acids.

The CDR3 region is CSASGTSRVNNEQYF. The CDR3 coding sequence is TGCAGTGCCTCCGGGACTAGCAGGGTAAACAATGAGCAGTACTTC. The rearrangement joins TRBV20-1 to TRBJ2-1; 9 nucleotides align to TRBD2. TRBJ2-7 matches the DNA end more closely, so the J call is doubtful. This CDR3 has 15 amino acids. Germline V gene data show CDR1 as DFQATT and CDR2 as SNEGSKA (reference sequence).

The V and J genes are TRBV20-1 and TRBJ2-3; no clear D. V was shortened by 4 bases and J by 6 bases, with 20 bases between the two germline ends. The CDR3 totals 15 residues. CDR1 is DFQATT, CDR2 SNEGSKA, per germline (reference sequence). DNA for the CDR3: TGCAGTGCTACCCCGGTAGCCGGGTTTCGGGATACGCAGTATTTT. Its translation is CSATPVAGFRDTQYF.

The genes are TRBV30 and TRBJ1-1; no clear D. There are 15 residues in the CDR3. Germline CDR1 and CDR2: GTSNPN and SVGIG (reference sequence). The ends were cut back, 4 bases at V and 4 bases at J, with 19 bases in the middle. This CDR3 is CAWIRERKWGTEAFF. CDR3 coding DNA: TGTGCCTGGATTAGGGAAAGGAAATGGGGCACTGAAGCTTTCTTT.

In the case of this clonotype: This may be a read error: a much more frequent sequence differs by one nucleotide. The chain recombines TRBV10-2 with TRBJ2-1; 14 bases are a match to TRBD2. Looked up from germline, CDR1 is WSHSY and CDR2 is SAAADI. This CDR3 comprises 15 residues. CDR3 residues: CAGSLGTSGSYEQFF. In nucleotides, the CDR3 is TGCGCCGGCAGCCTCGGGACTAGCGGGAGTTATGAGCAGTTCTTC.

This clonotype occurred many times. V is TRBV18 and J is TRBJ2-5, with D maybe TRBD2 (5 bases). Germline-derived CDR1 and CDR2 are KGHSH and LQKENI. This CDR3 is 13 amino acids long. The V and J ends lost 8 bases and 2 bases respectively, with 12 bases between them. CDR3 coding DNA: TGTGCCAGCAGCTCCGGACTGCAAGAGACCCAGTACTTC. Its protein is CASSSGLQETQYF.

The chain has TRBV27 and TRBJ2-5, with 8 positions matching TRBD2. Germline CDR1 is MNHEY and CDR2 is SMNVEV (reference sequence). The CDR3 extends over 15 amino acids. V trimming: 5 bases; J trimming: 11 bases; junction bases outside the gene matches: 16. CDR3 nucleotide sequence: TGTGCCAGCAGTCTCGGGGTAGCGGGACTCAATGAGCAGTACTTC. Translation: CASSLGVAGLNEQYF.

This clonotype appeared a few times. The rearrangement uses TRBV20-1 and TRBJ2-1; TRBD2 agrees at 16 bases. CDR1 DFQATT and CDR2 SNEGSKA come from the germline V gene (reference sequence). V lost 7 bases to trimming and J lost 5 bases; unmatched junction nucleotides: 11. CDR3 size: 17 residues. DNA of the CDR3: TGCAGTGTTCAGGGGGGACTAGCGGGAGGGCCGCACAATGAGCAGTTCTTC. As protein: CSVQGGLAGGPHNEQFF.

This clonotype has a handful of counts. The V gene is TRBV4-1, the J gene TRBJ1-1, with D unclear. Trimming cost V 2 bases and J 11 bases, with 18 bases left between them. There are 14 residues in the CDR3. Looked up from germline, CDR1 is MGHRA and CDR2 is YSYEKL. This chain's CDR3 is CASSQTSYRVGAFF. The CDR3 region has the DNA TGCGCCAGCAGCCAAACCTCCTACCGCGTCGGGGCTTTCTTT.

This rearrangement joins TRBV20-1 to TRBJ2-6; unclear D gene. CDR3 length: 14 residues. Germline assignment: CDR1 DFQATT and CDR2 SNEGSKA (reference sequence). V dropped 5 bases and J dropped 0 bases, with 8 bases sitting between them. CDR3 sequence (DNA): TGCAGTGCTCCCGAGAGCTCTGGGGCCAACGTCCTGACTTTC. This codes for CSAPESSGANVLTF.

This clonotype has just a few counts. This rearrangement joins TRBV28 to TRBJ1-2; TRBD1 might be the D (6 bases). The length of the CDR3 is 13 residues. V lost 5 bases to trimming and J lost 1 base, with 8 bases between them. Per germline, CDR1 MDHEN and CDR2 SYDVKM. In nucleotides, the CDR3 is TGTGCCAGCAGTAAGGACAGTAACTATGGCTACACCTTC. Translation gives CASSKDSNYGYTF.

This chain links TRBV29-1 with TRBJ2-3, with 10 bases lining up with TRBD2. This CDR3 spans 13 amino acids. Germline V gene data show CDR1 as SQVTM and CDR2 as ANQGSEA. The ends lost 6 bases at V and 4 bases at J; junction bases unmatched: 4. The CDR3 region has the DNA TGCAGCGTGGGACTAGCGATTGCAGATACGCAGTATTTT. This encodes CSVGLAIADTQYF.